A single sample is the source of the 11 T cell receptor beta chains below, sequenced in a study of tissue T cells after allogeneic stem cell transplantation. Time point reported: mouse harvest day 7 after allogeneic transplant. Mouse grafts combined 10^7 T-cell-depleted bone marrow cells with 10^6 splenic CD5+ T cells. Sequenced by immunoSEQ multiplex PCR; TCRdb stores in-frame clones only, minus some. Here the sample spans 2,500 to 3,500 clones, under 60% being singletons. The sample was gut tissue. The receptors originated from a female BALB/c mouse given C57BL/6 T cells with graft-versus-host disease after an allogeneic hematopoietic cell transplant.

A note on this clone: Gene names and germline refer to mouse. The CDR3 goes on 1 residue after the read ends, and that part is filled in from the germline J gene. V and J are TRBV29 and TRBJ1-1; TRBD1 might be the D (5 bases). In germline, CDR1 is MSHET, CDR2 SYDVDS. V was cut by 5 bases and J by 1 base, with 11 bases left in between. The CDR3 is made up of 14 amino acids. Here the CDR3 reads CASSPSDKNTEVFF. CDR3 DNA (partial): TGTGCTAGCAGTCCCTCGGACAAAAACACAGAAGTCTTC.

With regard to this clone: Gene names are mouse gene names. The read halts 1 residue ahead of the CDR3 end, with the missing end drawn from the germline J gene. The chain joins TRBV5 to TRBJ2-3; 8 nucleotides match TRBD2. This CDR3 region has 17 residues. V lost 0 bases and J lost 0; bases outside the gene matches: 5. Per germline, CDR1 LGHNA and CDR2 YNLKQL (reference sequence). The sequenced part of the CDR3 DNA is TGTGCCAGCAGCCAAGAAGGGGGGGGGCGCAGTGCAGAAACGCTGTAT. Encoded protein: CASSQEGGGRSAETLY. The full CDR3 sequence reads CASSQEGGGRSAETLYF.

As concerns this clone: Germline and genes: mouse. The CDR3 is cut off 1 residue early in the read; its end comes from the germline J gene. The J gene is TRBJ1-1, the V gene TRBV26; D is perhaps TRBD1 (5 bases). The germline V gene encodes CDR1 KGHPV and CDR2 FQNQEV (reference sequence). V was pared by 2 bases and J by 4 bases, with 8 bases between. The CDR3 has 13 residues. Partial CDR3 DNA: TGTGCCAGCAGTCTGCGACAGAGCACAGAAGTCTTC. This sequence encodes CASSLRQSTEVF. The entire CDR3 reads CASSLRQSTEVFF.

Comments on this clone: Gene names follow the mouse nomenclature. With the read ending 1 residue before the CDR3 end, the germline J gene is used to fill in that end. The genes are TRBV16 and TRBJ2-3, with TRBD2 matching over 11 bases. Per the germline V gene, CDR1 is SGHSA and CDR2 is FRNQAP. This CDR3 region has 15 residues. After removal of 3 bases from V and 3 bases from J, the junction contained 2 bases not matched to a gene. CDR3 DNA, as far as it was read: TGTGCAAGCAGCTTCGGACTGGGGGGCGCAGAAACGCTGTAT. It yields the protein CASSFGLGGAETLY. The full CDR3 protein is CASSFGLGGAETLYF. Supplemented by reference TRBV16 and TRBJ2-3, the full variable domain reads NAGVIQTPRHKVTGKGQEATLWCEPISGHSAVFWYRQTIVQGLEFLTYFRNQAPIDDSGMPKERFSAQMPNQSHSTLKIQSTQPQDSAVYLCASSFGLGGAETLYFGSGTRLTVL.

This clone was recorded only once. Mouse gene names and germline throughout. From the germline J gene comes the end of the CDR3, since the read stops 1 residue before it. This chain joins TRBV15 and TRBJ2-3; TRBD2 aligns across 8 bases. In germline, CDR1 is SGHND, CDR2 FRSKSL. This CDR3 spans 15 amino acids. The V segment lost 5 bases and the J segment 0 bases; nucleotides outside the gene matches: 4. CDR3 DNA (partial): TGTGCCAGCAGTCGCTGGGGGGCTAGTGCAGAAACGCTGTAT. Translation gives CASSRWGASAETLY. The whole CDR3 region reads CASSRWGASAETLYF.

In the case of this clone: The genes are named according to mouse. The read finishes 1 residue shy of the CDR3 end, and the germline J gene is used to complete it. V and J are TRBV12-2 and TRBJ2-7; TRBD1 is a possible D gene (7 bases). Germline lookup yields CDR1 SGHLS and CDR2 HYDKME. V lost 0 bases and J 0 bases, leaving 11 bases between the germline ends. The CDR3 has 15 amino acids. The CDR3 region is CASSLEGASSYEQYF. The covered CDR3 bases are TGTGCCAGCTCTCTCGAGGGGGCGAGCTCCTATGAACAGTAC.

About this clone: Genes and germline come from the mouse. The CDR3 extends 1 residue past the end of the read, so its final part is completed from the germline J gene. The genes are TRBV29 and TRBJ2-3, with D perhaps matching TRBD1 (5 bases). The CDR3 has 14 amino acids. CDR1 and CDR2 (germline): MSHET, SYDVDS. Deletions cut 6 bases from V and 0 bases from J, with 10 bases between. The CDR3: CASRTGPSAETLYF. Partial CDR3 DNA: TGTGCTAGCAGAACAGGTCCTAGTGCAGAAACGCTGTAT.

A word on this clone: Gene names follow the mouse nomenclature. The read comes to an end 1 residue before the CDR3 does, leaving the germline J gene to fill in the end. The chain has TRBV15 and TRBJ1-4; 9 bases are shared with TRBD1. Germline V gene sequence: CDR1 SGHND, CDR2 FRSKSL. The CDR3 sequence is 15 residues long. V gave up 5 bases and J gave up 3 bases; unmatched junction bases: 4. The CDR3 sequence is CASSPGTGPNERLFF. The sequenced part of the CDR3 DNA is TGTGCCAGCAGTCCCGGGACAGGGCCCAACGAAAGATTATTT.

A word on this clone: Gene names are mouse gene names. The CDR3 end lies 1 residue beyond the end of the read and is filled in from the germline J gene. The chain has TRBV13-2 and TRBJ2-5; TRBD1 might be the D (6 bases). The V and J ends lost 0 bases and 2 bases respectively, with 10 bases between them. Germline lookup yields CDR1 NNHNN and CDR2 SYGAGS (reference sequence). The CDR3 length is 15 residues. CDR3 in amino acids: CASGDARTAQDTQYF. The sequenced part of the CDR3 DNA is TGTGCCAGCGGTGATGCTCGGACAGCCCAAGACACCCAGTAC.

Concerning this clone itself: Gene names and germline refer to mouse. The read stops 1 residue short of the end of the CDR3; the missing end is completed from the germline J gene. J is TRBJ1-1 and V is TRBV26; 8 bases are shared with TRBD1. CDR3 length equals 14 residues. CDR1 is KGHPV, CDR2 FQNQEV, per germline (reference sequence). V shed 6 bases, J shed 0 bases, and the junction held 3 bases outside the gene matches. CDR3 region: CASRGQAANTEVFF. CDR3 DNA, as far as it was read: TGTGCCAGCAGGGGACAGGCAGCAAACACAGAAGTCTTC.

Concerning this clone itself: Gene names follow the mouse nomenclature. The read comes to an end 1 residue before the CDR3 does, leaving the germline J gene to fill in the end. The V and J genes are TRBV13-2 and TRBJ2-7, with 7 nucleotides matching TRBD1. In germline, CDR1 is NNHNN, CDR2 SYGAGS (reference sequence). The V segment lost 4 bases and the J segment 0 bases; nucleotides outside the gene matches: 4. This CDR3 is 14 amino acids long. The CDR3 loop is CASGRTGSSYEQYF. The sequenced CDR3 bases are TGTGCCAGCGGTCGGACAGGTAGCTCCTATGAACAGTAC.